This T cell receptor beta chain comes out of a study of cytomegalovirus exposure and HLA in healthy donors. The PCR used 60 Vbeta and 13 Jbeta primers. Sequencing was performed with immunoSEQ multiplex PCR; in TCRdb, only in-frame clones are kept and a portion is missing. Of 100,000 to 150,000 clones listed, around three quarters are singletons. The specimen sequenced was PBMCs. This clonotype was obtained from a female donor in good health and CMV-seronegative.

The CDR3 DNA reads TGTGCCAGCAGTTTTGAAAGGGGCAATGAGCAGTTCTTC. As protein: CASSFERGNEQFF. V and J are TRBV6-1 and TRBJ2-1; D is perhaps TRBD1 (5 bases). The CDR3 is 13 residues long. Germline V gene sequence: CDR1 MNHNS, CDR2 SASEGT. Trimming removed 5 bases from V and 6 bases from J, with 11 bases in between.